This T cell receptor beta chain was identified in a study of cytomegalovirus exposure and HLA in healthy donors. General study results and limits: Reportedly, fewer N-insertions than the approximately 700-donor mean appeared in an Asian-associated ancestry cluster in a later analysis.

Germline V lookup: CDR1 KGHSH, CDR2 LQKENI. V was shortened by 5 bases and J by 2 bases, with 18 bases between the two germline ends. The CDR3 consists of 16 residues. The PCR was carried out with 60 Vbeta primers and 13 Jbeta primers. TCRdb's table, derived via immunoSEQ multiplex PCR, lists solely in-frame clones and lacks some. In the table there are about 170,000 clones, approximately 78% of which are singletons. As to this clone: Its specificity is unknown.

This chain links TRBV18 with TRBJ2-5; D possibly corresponds to TRBD1 (6 bases). Sequences were obtained from PBMCs. This TCR came from a woman between 18 and 30 years old in good health and CMV-seronegative. CDR3 protein: CASSGPDRSKQETQYF. Written as DNA, the CDR3 is TGTGCCAGCTCAGGCCCAGACAGGAGCAAACAAGAGACCCAGTACTTC. Looking up the rest from reference TRBV18 and TRBJ2-5 gives the full variable domain: NAGVMQNPRHLVRRRGQEARLRCSPMKGHSHVYWYRQLPEEGLKFMVYLQKENIIDESGMPKERFSAEFPKEGPSILRIQQVVRGDSAAYFCASSGPDRSKQETQYFGPGTRLLVL.